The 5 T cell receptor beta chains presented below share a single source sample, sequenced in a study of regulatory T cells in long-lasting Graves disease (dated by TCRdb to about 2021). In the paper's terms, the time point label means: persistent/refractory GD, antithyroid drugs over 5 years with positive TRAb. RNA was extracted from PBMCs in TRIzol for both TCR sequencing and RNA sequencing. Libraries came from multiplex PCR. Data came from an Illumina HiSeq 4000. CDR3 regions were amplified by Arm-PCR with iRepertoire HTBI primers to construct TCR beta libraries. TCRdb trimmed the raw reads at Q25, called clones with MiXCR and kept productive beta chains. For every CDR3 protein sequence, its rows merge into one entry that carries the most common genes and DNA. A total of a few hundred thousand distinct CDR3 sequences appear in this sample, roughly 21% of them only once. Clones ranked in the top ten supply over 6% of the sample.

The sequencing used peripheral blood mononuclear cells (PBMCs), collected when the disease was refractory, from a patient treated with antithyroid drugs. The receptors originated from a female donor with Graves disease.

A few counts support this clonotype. CDR3 sequence reads: CASRGAASNTGELFF. CDR3 sequence (DNA): TGTGCCAGCAGGGGGGCAGCCTCGAACACCGGGGAGCTGTTTTTT. V usage is TRBV28 and J usage is TRBJ2-2, with a tentative D call TRBD1 (6 bases). Per the germline V gene, CDR1 is MDHEN and CDR2 is SYDVKM. Trimming cost V 6 bases and J 0 bases, with 11 bases left between them. The CDR3 spans 15 residues.

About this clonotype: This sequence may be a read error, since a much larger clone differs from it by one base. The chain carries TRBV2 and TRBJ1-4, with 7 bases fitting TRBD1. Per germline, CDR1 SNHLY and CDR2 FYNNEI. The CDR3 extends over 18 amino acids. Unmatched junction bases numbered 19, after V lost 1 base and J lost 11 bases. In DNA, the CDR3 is TGTGCCAGCAGTGAAGACCGGATAGGGGGCTATTTGATGGGGAAACTGTTTTTT. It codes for CASSEDRIGGYLMGKLFF.

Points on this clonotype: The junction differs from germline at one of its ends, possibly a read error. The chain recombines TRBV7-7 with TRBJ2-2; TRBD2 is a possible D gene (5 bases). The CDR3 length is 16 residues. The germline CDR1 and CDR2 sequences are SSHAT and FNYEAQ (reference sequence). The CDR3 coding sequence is TGTGCTAGCAGCTCCACCCGCGGGTATGGCACCGGGGAGCTGTTTTTT. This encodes CASSSTRGYGTGELFF. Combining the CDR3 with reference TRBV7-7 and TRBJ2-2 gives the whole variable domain GAGVSQSPRYKVTKRGQDVTLRCDPISSHATLYWYQQALGQGPEFLTYFNYEAQPDKSGLPSDRFSAERPEGSISTLTIQRTEQRDSAMYRCASSSTRGYGTGELFFGEGSRLTVL.

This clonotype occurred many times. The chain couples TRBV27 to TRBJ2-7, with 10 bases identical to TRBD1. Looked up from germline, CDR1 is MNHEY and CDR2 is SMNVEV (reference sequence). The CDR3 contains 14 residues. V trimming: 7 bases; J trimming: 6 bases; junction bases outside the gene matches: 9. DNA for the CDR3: TGTGCCAGCACCCTAAAAGGGACAGGGGCCGAGCAGTACTTC. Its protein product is CASTLKGTGAEQYF.

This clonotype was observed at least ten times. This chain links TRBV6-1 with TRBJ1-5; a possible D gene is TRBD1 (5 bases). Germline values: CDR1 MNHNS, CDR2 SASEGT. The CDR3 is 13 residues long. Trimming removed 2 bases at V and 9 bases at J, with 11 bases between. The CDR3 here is CASSEMDMRPQHF. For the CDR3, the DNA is TGTGCCAGCAGTGAAATGGACATGAGGCCCCAGCATTTT.